This is a list of T cell receptor beta chains from one sample in a study of Ad26.COV2.S vaccination and SARS-CoV-2 variants. The data were produced by immunoSEQ multiplex PCR, yet TCRdb's version contains in-frame clones alone and is incomplete. Of about 440,000 clones in the sample, roughly 91% were seen once. The sample was peripheral blood, taken in a trial of Ad26.COV2.S vaccine versus placebo. These receptors all come from a person aged 18-65 years who received the Ad26.COV2.S COVID-19 vaccine or a placebo. The CDR3 runs from the conserved cysteine through the conserved F or W. Fields, in order: J gene, clone size, V gene, D gene, CDR3 DNA, CDR3 protein. A D gene is named only where the DNA matches it firmly. Clone size is not always given. Where it is, it says once, few, many or a class for expanded clones.

TRBJ2-7	-	TRBV5-5	TRBD2	TGTGCCAGCAGCCTAGAGACGAGCGGGAGAACAGAGCAGTACTTC	CASSLETSGRTEQYF
TRBJ1-3	-	TRBV28	-	TGTGCCAGCAGTTTATTTGTGGTTACTGGAAACACCATATATTTT	CASSLFVVTGNTIYF
TRBJ1-1	-	TRBV27	-	TGTGCCAGCAGTTCACAACAGGGGAACACTGAAGCTTTCTTT	CASSSQQGNTEAFF
TRBJ2-3	-	TRBV28	TRBD1	TGTGCCAGCCCCCCGACAGGGATATTGGATACGCAGTATTTT	CASPPTGILDTQYF
TRBJ1-4	-	TRBV12-3/TRBV12-4	TRBD1	TGTGCCAGCAGTTTACAGGGGGGCGAAAAACTGTTTTTT	CASSLQGGEKLFF
TRBJ2-2	few	TRBV7-3	TRBD2	TGTGCCTTCAGGTTAGCGGGAGAGACCGGGGAGCTGTTTTTT	CAFRLAGETGELFF
TRBJ2-5	-	TRBV12-5	TRBD1	TGTGCTAGTGGGCCGGGACAGGGTTATGAGACCCAGTACTTC	CASGPGQGYETQYF
TRBJ1-2	-	TRBV5-1	-	TGCGCCAGCAGCTTTGAGAGGCGCCCACGAGGCTACACCTTC	CASSFERRPRGYTF
TRBJ2-7	-	TRBV7-2	-	TGTGCCAGCAGTGCCGCCTCGGGGGACGAGCAGTACTTC	CASSAASGDEQYF
TRBJ2-1	-	TRBV7-3	-	TGTGCCAGTGCGGCGGACCGGAGTACCAACATTTATTTAAATGAGCAGTTCTTC	CASAADRSTNIYLNEQFF
TRBJ2-6	-	TRBV9	-	TGTGCCAGCAGCGTAGTCTTGGCAGGGTACGGCTCTGGGGCCAACGTCCTGACTTTC	CASSVVLAGYGSGANVLTF
TRBJ2-6	-	TRBV30	-	TGTGCCTGGAGTGTACATGTTGGGACTGGGGCCAACGTCCTGACTTTC	CAWSVHVGTGANVLTF
TRBJ2-1	-	TRBV6-2/TRBV6-3	-	TGTGCCAGCAGTTACTCGTACCCAGGTGAGCAGTTCTTC	CASSYSYPGEQFF
TRBJ1-1	-	TRBV30	-	TGTGCCTGGGGGCGAGGGGGCACTGAAGCTTTCTTT	CAWGRGGTEAFF
TRBJ2-4	-	TRBV5-6	TRBD1	TGTGCCAGCAGCCGAATTGGACAGGGGGCGCAAAACATTCAGTACTTC	CASSRIGQGAQNIQYF
TRBJ1-1	few	TRBV18	-	TGTGCCAGCTCACCGGTGGTCACTGAAGCTTTCTTT	CASSPVVTEAFF